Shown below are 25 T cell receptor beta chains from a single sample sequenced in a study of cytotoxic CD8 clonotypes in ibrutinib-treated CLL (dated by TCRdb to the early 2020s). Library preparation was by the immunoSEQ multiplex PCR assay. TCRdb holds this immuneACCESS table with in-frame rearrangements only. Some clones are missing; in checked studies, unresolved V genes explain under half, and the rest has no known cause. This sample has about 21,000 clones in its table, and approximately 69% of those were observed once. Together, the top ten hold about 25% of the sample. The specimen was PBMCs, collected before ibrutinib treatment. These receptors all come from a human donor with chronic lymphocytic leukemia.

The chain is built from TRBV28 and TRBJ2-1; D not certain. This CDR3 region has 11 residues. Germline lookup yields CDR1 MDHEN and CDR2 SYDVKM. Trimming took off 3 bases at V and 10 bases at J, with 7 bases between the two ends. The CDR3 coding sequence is TGTGCCAGCAGTTTTCAGACCGAGCAGTTCTTC. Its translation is CASSFQTEQFF.

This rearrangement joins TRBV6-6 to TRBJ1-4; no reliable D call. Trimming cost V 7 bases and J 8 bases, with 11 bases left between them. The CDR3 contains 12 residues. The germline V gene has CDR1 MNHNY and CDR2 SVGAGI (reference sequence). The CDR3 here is CASKTSGEKLFF. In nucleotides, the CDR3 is TGTGCCAGCAAAACTTCTGGGGAAAAACTGTTTTTT.

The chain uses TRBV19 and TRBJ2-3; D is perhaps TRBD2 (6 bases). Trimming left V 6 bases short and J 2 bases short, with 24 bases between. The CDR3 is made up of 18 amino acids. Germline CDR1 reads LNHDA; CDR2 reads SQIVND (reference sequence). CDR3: CASSTSPPGGVLTDTQYF. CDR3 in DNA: TGTGCCAGTAGCACCTCCCCCCCCGGCGGGGTCCTCACAGATACGCAGTATTTT.

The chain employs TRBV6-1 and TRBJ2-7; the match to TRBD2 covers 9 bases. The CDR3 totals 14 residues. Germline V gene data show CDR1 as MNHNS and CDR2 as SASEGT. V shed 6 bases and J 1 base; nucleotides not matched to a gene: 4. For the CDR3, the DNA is TGTGCCAGCAGACCGGGACTAGCTTCCTACGAGCAGTACTTC. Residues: CASRPGLASYEQYF.

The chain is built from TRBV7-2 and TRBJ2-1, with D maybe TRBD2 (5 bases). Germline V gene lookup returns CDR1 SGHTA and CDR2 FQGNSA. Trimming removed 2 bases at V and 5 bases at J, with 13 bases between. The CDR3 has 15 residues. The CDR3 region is CASSLRGIVNNEQFF. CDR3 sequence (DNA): TGTGCCAGCAGCTTACGAGGGATCGTCAACAATGAGCAGTTCTTC.

The CDR3 DNA sequence: TGTGCCAGCACCCAAATCGGGGCCACAGATACGCAGTATTTT. Residues: CASTQIGATDTQYF. The chain links TRBV2 to TRBJ2-3; D is perhaps TRBD1 or TRBD2 (5 bases each). Trimming took off 7 bases at V and 2 bases at J, with 13 bases between the two ends. In germline, CDR1 is SNHLY, CDR2 FYNNEI. The CDR3 loop spans 14 amino acids.

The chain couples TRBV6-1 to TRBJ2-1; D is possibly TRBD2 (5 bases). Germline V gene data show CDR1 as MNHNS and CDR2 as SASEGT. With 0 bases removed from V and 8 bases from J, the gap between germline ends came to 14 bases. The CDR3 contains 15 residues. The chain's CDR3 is CASSEAGARSDEQFF. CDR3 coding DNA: TGTGCCAGCAGTGAAGCGGGAGCTCGGTCCGATGAGCAGTTCTTC.

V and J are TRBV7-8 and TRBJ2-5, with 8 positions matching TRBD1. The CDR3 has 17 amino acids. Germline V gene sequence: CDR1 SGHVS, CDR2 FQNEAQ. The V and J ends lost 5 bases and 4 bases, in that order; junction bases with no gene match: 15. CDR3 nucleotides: TGTGCCAGCAGCCTTCGACCCGTACAGGGGGTCGGAGAGACCCAGTACTTC. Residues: CASSLRPVQGVGETQYF.

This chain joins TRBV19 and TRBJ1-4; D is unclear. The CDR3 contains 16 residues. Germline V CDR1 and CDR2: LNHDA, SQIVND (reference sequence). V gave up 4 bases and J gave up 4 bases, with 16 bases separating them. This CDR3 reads CASSTGSRTDNEKLFF. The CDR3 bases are TGTGCCAGTAGTACGGGCAGTAGGACGGATAATGAAAAACTGTTTTTT.

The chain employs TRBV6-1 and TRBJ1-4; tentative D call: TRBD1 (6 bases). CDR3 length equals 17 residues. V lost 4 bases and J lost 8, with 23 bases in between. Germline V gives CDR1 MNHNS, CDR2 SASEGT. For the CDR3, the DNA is TGTGCCAGCAGTGTCGGACAGATAGTAAGGGGGAAGGAAAAACTGTTTTTT. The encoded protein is CASSVGQIVRGKEKLFF.

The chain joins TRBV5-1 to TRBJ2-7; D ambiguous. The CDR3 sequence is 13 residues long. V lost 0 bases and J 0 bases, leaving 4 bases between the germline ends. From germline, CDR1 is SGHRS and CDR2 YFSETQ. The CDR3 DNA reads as TGCGCCAGCAGCTTGGCGAGCTCCTACGAGCAGTACTTC. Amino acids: CASSLASSYEQYF.

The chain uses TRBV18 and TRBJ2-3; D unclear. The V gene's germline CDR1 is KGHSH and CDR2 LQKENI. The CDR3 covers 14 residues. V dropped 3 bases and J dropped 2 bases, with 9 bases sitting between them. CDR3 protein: CASSPGVDTDTQYF. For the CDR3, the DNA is TGTGCCAGCTCACCGGGCGTAGACACAGATACGCAGTATTTT.

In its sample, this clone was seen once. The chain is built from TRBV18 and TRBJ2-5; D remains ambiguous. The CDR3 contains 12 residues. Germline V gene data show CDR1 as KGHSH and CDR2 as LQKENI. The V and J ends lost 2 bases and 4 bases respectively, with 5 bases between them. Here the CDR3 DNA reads TGTGCCAGCTCACCAGCTACAGAGACCCAGTACTTC. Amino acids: CASSPATETQYF.

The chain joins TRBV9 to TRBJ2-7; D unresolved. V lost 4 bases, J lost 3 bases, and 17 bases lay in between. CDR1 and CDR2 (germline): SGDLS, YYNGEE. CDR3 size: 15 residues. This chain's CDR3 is CASSPHEQTNYEQYF. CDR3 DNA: TGTGCCAGCAGCCCGCACGAACAAACCAACTACGAGCAGTACTTC. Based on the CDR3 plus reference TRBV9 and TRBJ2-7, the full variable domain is DSGVTQTPKHLITATGQRVTLRCSPRSGDLSVYWYQQSLDQGLQFLIQYYNGEERAKGNILERFSAQQFPDLHSELNLSSLELGDSALYFCASSPHEQTNYEQYFGPGTRLTVT.

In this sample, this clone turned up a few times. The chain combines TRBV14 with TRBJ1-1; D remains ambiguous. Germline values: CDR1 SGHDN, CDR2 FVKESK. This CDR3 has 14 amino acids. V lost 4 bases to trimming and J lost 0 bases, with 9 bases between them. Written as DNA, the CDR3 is TGTGCCAGCAGCCCGCAATGGTTGAACACTGAAGCTTTCTTT. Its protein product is CASSPQWLNTEAFF.

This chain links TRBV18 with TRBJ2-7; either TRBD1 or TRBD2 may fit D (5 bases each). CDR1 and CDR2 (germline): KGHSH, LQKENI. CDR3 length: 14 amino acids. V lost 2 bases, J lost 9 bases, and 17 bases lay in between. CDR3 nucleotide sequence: TGTGCCAGCTCACCAGGGGGTTTAGCCTATGGGCAGTACTTC. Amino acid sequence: CASSPGGLAYGQYF.

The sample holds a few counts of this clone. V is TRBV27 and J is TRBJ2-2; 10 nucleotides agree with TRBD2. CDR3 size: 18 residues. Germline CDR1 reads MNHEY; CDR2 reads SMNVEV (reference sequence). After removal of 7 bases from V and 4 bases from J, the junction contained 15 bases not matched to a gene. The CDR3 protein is CASMVRLAGARGTGELFF. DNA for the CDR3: TGTGCCAGCATGGTTCGTCTAGCGGGAGCCAGGGGCACCGGGGAGCTGTTTTTT.

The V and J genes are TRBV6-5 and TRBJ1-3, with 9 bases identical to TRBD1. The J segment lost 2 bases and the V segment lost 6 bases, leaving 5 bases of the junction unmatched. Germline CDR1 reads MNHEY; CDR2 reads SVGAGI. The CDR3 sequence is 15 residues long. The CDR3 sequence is CASRPGTGTGNTIYF. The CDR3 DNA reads TGTGCCAGCAGGCCCGGGACAGGGACTGGAAACACCATATATTTT.

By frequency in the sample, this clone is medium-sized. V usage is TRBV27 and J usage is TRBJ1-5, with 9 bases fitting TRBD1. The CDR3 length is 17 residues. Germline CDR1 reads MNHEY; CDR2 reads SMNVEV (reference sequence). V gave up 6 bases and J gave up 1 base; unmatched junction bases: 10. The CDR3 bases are TGTGCCAGCAGCCGTAATACAGGGGGCAAAAGCAATCAGCCCCAGCATTTT. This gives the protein CASSRNTGGKSNQPQHF.

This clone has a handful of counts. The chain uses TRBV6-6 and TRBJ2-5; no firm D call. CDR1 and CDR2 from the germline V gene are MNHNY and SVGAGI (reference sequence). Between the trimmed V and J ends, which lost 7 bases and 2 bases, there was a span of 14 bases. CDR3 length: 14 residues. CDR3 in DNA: TGTGCCAGCAACCCACAGCACCGGCAAGAGACCCAGTACTTC. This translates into CASNPQHRQETQYF.

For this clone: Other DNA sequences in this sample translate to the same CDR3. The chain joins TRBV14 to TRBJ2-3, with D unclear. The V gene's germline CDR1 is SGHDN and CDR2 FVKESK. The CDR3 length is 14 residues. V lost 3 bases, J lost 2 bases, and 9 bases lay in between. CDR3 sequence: CASSQGRHTDTQYF. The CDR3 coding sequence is TGTGCCAGCAGCCAGGGTCGCCACACAGATACGCAGTATTTT.

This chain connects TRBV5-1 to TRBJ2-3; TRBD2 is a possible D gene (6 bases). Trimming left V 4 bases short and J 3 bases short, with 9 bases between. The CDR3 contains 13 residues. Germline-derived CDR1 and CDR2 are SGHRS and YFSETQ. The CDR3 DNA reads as TGCGCCAGCAGCGAACGGGAGACAGATACGCAGTATTTT. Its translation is CASSERETDTQYF.

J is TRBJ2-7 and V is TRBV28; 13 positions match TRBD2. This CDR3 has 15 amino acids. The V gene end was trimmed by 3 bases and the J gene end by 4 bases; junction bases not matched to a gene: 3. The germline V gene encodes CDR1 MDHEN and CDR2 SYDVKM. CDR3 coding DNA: TGTGCCAGCAGTTTTTCGGGACTAGCGGGATACGAGCAGTACTTC. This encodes CASSFSGLAGYEQYF. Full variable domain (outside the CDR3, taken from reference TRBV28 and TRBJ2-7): DVKVTQSSRYLVKRTGEKVFLECVQDMDHENMFWYRQDPGLGLRLIYFSYDVKMKEKGDIPEGYSVSREKKERFSLILESASTNQTSMYLCASSFSGLAGYEQYFGPGTRLTVT.

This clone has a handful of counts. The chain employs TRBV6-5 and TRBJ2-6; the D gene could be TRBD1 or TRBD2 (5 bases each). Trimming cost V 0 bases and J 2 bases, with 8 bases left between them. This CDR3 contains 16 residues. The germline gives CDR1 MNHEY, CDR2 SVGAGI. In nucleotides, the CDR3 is TGTGCCAGCAGTTACTCGGGACGGGCTGGGGCCAACGTCCTGACTTTC. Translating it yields CASSYSGRAGANVLTF.

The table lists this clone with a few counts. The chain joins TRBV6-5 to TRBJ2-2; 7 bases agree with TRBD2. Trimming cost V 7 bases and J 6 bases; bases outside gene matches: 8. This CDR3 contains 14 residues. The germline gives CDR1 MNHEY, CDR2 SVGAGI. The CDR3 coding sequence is TGTGCCAGCACCCGCGGGGGATGGGCCGGGGAGCTGTTTTTT. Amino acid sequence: CASTRGGWAGELFF.